This is a list of T cell receptor beta chains from one sample in a study of radiation and T cells in renal cell carcinoma. Sequenced by immunoSEQ multiplex PCR; TCRdb stores in-frame clones only, minus some. Of 20,000 to 30,000 clones listed, over 70% are singletons. Here the sequenced sample was blood, taken from a patient whose treatment included radiotherapy and nephrectomy. These receptors all come from a man aged 55 to 70 with renal cell carcinoma. Each CDR3 is given with its conserved first and last residue. A D gene is named only where the DNA matches it firmly. A clone size is listed for some rows: how often the clone was seen (once, few, many), or a class if it is expanded.

v_gene: TRBV5-1; abundance: -; j_gene: TRBJ1-3; d_gene: -; CDR3aa: CASSYNPSSGIYF; CDR3nt: TGCGCCAGCAGCTACAACCCAAGCAGTGGCATATATTTT
v_gene: TRBV19; abundance: -; j_gene: TRBJ1-2; d_gene: TRBD1; CDR3aa: CASHLTGAVGYGYTF; CDR3nt: TGTGCCAGTCACCTAACAGGGGCGGTTGGCTATGGCTACACCTTC
v_gene: TRBV7-8; abundance: -; j_gene: TRBJ2-3; d_gene: -; CDR3aa: CASSPRTGTDTQYF; CDR3nt: TGTGCCAGCAGCCCTCGGACGGGCACAGATACGCAGTATTTT
v_gene: TRBV28; abundance: -; j_gene: TRBJ2-3; d_gene: -; CDR3aa: CASIPTATGTDTQYF; CDR3nt: TGTGCCAGCATCCCTACCGCGACCGGCACAGATACGCAGTATTTT
v_gene: TRBV29-1; abundance: -; j_gene: TRBJ2-4; d_gene: -; CDR3aa: CSVLQLAKNIQYF; CDR3nt: TGCAGCGTCTTACAGCTAGCCAAAAACATTCAGTACTTC
v_gene: TRBV4-3; abundance: -; j_gene: TRBJ2-2; d_gene: -; CDR3aa: CASSDLGGANTGELFF; CDR3nt: TGCGCCAGCAGCGACCTCGGGGGCGCGAACACCGGGGAGCTGTTTTTT
v_gene: TRBV10-1; abundance: few; j_gene: TRBJ2-3; d_gene: TRBD2; CDR3aa: CASRKREGPVDTQYF; CDR3nt: TGCGCCAGCAGAAAGCGGGAGGGCCCTGTAGATACGCAGTATTTT
v_gene: TRBV4-3; abundance: -; j_gene: TRBJ2-1; d_gene: TRBD2; CDR3aa: CASSQDGLAGEDEQFF; CDR3nt: TGCGCCAGCAGCCAAGATGGTCTAGCGGGAGAGGATGAGCAGTTCTTC
v_gene: TRBV5-5; abundance: -; j_gene: TRBJ1-1; d_gene: TRBD1; CDR3aa: CASSDRGRSTEAFF; CDR3nt: TGTGCCAGCAGCGACAGGGGGCGTAGCACTGAAGCTTTCTTT
v_gene: TRBV5-1; abundance: -; j_gene: TRBJ2-5; d_gene: TRBD2; CDR3aa: CASSREVTAMKETQYF; CDR3nt: TGCGCCAGCAGCCGGGAGGTGACAGCCATGAAGGAGACCCAGTACTTC
v_gene: TRBV18; abundance: -; j_gene: TRBJ2-7; d_gene: -; CDR3aa: CASSLYSYEQYF; CDR3nt: TGTGCCAGCTCACTCTACTCCTACGAGCAGTACTTC
v_gene: TRBV29-1; abundance: -; j_gene: TRBJ2-1; d_gene: -; CDR3aa: CSVNFMQFF; CDR3nt: TGCAGCGTTAATTTTATGCAGTTCTTC
v_gene: TRBV19; abundance: -; j_gene: TRBJ1-2; d_gene: TRBD1; CDR3aa: CASIPDRANSYGYTF; CDR3nt: TGTGCCAGTATCCCGGACAGGGCCAATAGCTATGGCTACACCTTC
v_gene: TRBV19; abundance: -; j_gene: TRBJ2-5; d_gene: TRBD1; CDR3aa: CASRYRGQETQYF; CDR3nt: TGTGCCAGTAGATACAGGGGCCAAGAGACCCAGTACTTC
v_gene: TRBV2; abundance: few; j_gene: TRBJ2-5; d_gene: -; CDR3aa: CASSVKETQYF; CDR3nt: TGTGCCAGCAGTGTCAAAGAGACCCAGTACTTC
v_gene: TRBV28; abundance: -; j_gene: TRBJ2-3; d_gene: TRBD2; CDR3aa: CASSFRGLAGGPGWADTQYF; CDR3nt: TGTGCCAGCAGTTTCAGGGGACTAGCGGGAGGGCCAGGTTGGGCAGATACGCAGTATTTT
v_gene: TRBV10-3; abundance: -; j_gene: TRBJ2-7; d_gene: -; CDR3aa: CAIKSGPYEQYF; CDR3nt: TGTGCCATTAAGAGCGGACCCTACGAGCAGTACTTC
v_gene: TRBV5-6; abundance: -; j_gene: TRBJ1-5; d_gene: -; CDR3aa: CASSLHGFNQPQHF; CDR3nt: TGTGCCAGCAGCTTGCATGGTTTTAATCAGCCCCAGCATTTT
v_gene: TRBV5-5; abundance: -; j_gene: TRBJ2-7; d_gene: -; CDR3aa: CASSLPSSFSYEQYF; CDR3nt: TGTGCCAGCAGCTTGCCTAGCTCCTTCTCCTACGAGCAGTACTTC
v_gene: TRBV7-2; abundance: -; j_gene: TRBJ2-2; d_gene: -; CDR3aa: CASSLAAPPRVTGELFF; CDR3nt: TGTGCCAGCAGCTTAGCGGCCCCTCCGAGGGTCACCGGGGAGCTGTTTTTT
v_gene: TRBV30; abundance: -; j_gene: TRBJ2-5; d_gene: TRBD2; CDR3aa: CAWSVTREEYF; CDR3nt: TGTGCCTGGAGTGTAACGCGGGAGGAGTACTTC
v_gene: TRBV13; abundance: -; j_gene: TRBJ1-2; d_gene: TRBD1; CDR3aa: CASSLAGQGYGGYTF; CDR3nt: TGTGCCAGCAGCTTAGCGGGACAGGGGTACGGCGGCTACACCTTC
v_gene: TRBV10-2; abundance: -; j_gene: TRBJ2-1; d_gene: TRBD2; CDR3aa: CASSETTSGRGEQFF; CDR3nt: TGCGCCAGCAGTGAAACGACTAGCGGGAGGGGTGAGCAGTTCTTC
v_gene: TRBV18; abundance: -; j_gene: TRBJ2-7; d_gene: -; CDR3aa: CASSPLPGEQYF; CDR3nt: TGTGCCAGCTCACCACTCCCTGGCGAGCAGTACTTC
v_gene: TRBV2; abundance: -; j_gene: TRBJ1-6; d_gene: -; CDR3aa: CASQGSYNSPLHF; CDR3nt: TGTGCCAGCCAGGGCTCCTATAATTCACCCCTCCACTTT
v_gene: TRBV4-3; abundance: -; j_gene: TRBJ1-2; d_gene: TRBD1; CDR3aa: CASSQAGTGVPGYTF; CDR3nt: TGCGCCAGCAGCCAAGCCGGGACAGGGGTCCCTGGCTACACCTTC
v_gene: TRBV19; abundance: -; j_gene: TRBJ1-1; d_gene: TRBD1; CDR3aa: CASSFTGVVNTEAFF; CDR3nt: TGTGCCAGTAGTTTTACAGGGGTGGTGAACACTGAAGCTTTCTTT
v_gene: TRBV7-9; abundance: -; j_gene: TRBJ2-7; d_gene: TRBD2; CDR3aa: CASSPTSASYEQYF; CDR3nt: TGTGCCAGCAGCCCTACTAGCGCCTCCTACGAGCAGTACTTC